These 7 T cell receptor beta chains came from one sample sequenced in a study of response to subunit inactivated influenza vaccine. TCRdb analysed the RT-PCR reads with MiXCR anew, one entry per CDR3 protein. This sample yields around 540,000 distinct CDR3 sequences, of which about 10% are seen a single time; roughly a tenth belongs to the top ten. Here the sequenced sample was PBMCs from blood, taken on the day of vaccination. These receptors were obtained from a man between 45 and 60 years old who received an inactivated influenza vaccine.

The chain links TRBV10-3 to TRBJ1-6; a weak D match, TRBD1 (6 bases). Germline V gene lookup returns CDR1 ENHRY and CDR2 SYGVKD. CDR3 length: 16 residues. Trimming took off 3 bases at V and 8 bases at J, with 17 bases between the two ends. The CDR3 coding sequence is TGTGCCATCAGTGATCCGGGAGGACGGGGGCATTCACCCCTCCACTTT. This encodes CAISDPGGRGHSPLHF.

This clonotype has at least ten counts. The CDR3 DNA sequence: TGCAGTGCTCTGGGACAGGGGGCCGCATATAGCAATCAGCCCCAGCATTTT. Amino acid sequence: CSALGQGAAYSNQPQHF. This sequence joins TRBV20-1 and TRBJ1-5; TRBD1 agrees at 12 bases. This CDR3 is built from 17 residues. V dropped 5 bases and J dropped 0; count of bases not matched to a gene: 8. CDR1 and CDR2 from the germline V gene are DFQATT and SNEGSKA (reference sequence).

This chain links TRBV20-1 with TRBJ1-1; 8 bases match TRBD1. Germline V lookup: CDR1 DFQATT, CDR2 SNEGSKA (reference sequence). CDR3 size: 13 residues. V dropped 5 bases and J dropped 3; count of bases not matched to a gene: 5. The CDR3 nucleotides are TGCAGTGCTCCGACACAGGGGGACACTGAAGCTTTCTTT. Its protein product is CSAPTQGDTEAFF.

V usage is TRBV6-5 and J usage is TRBJ2-1, with TRBD2 matching 10 bases. J lost 6 bases, V lost 4 bases, and 6 bases had no gene match. Germline CDR1 reads MNHEY; CDR2 reads SVGAGI. The CDR3 has 15 residues. As DNA, the CDR3 is TGTGCCAGCAGTTCCAGCGGGAGGGCCATCAATGAGCAGTTCTTC. The encoded protein is CASSSSGRAINEQFF.

This clonotype turned up a few times. The CDR3 region has the DNA TGTGCCAGCAGTTCGACAGACGCAGATACGCAGTATTTT. Protein product: CASSSTDADTQYF. The V call is TRBV12-3 or TRBV12-4, the J call TRBJ2-3, with D perhaps TRBD1 (5 bases). V lost 4 bases and J lost 4, with 9 bases in between. CDR3 size: 13 residues.

This clonotype occurred a few times. The genes are TRBV27 and TRBJ1-1, with TRBD1 identical over 8 bases. Germline assignment: CDR1 MNHEY and CDR2 SMNVEV (reference sequence). The V and J ends lost 4 bases and 10 bases, in that order; junction bases with no gene match: 14. The CDR3 consists of 15 residues. CDR3 residues: CASSSKPGTGYVAFF. Written as DNA, the CDR3 is TGTGCCAGCAGTTCCAAACCCGGGACAGGATATGTAGCTTTCTTT.

This clonotype was picked up a small number of times. The V and J genes are TRBV7-6 and TRBJ2-5; D uncertain. CDR1 is SGHVS and CDR2 is FNYEAQ in the germline V gene. The CDR3 sequence is 13 residues long. V was pared by 4 bases and J by 0 bases, with 6 bases between. The CDR3 protein is CASSYGYQETQYF. The CDR3 DNA is TGTGCCAGCAGCTACGGGTACCAAGAGACCCAGTACTTC.